The present T cell receptor beta chain was sequenced within a study of OX40 agonist ivuxolimab in advanced cancers. Study as a whole: Ivuxolimab, which is an agonistic anti-OX40 (CD134) antibody, was administered to the patients.

CDR1 SNHLY and CDR2 FYNNEI come from the germline V gene. V trimming: 7 bases; J trimming: 2 bases; junction bases outside the gene matches: 4. This CDR3 has 14 amino acids. Clones were read by immunoSEQ multiplex PCR, and TCRdb kept only the in-frame ones, dropping some. The sample lists 34,000 or so clones, 81% occurring once. This material consisted of CD4+ or CD8+ T cells sorted from blood, taken in a trial of the OX40 agonist ivuxolimab. The sequence was collected from an adult with an advanced solid tumor such as melanoma, head and neck, liver or kidney cancer. V is TRBV2 and J is TRBJ2-7; 11 bases are shared with TRBD2. CDR3 in DNA: TGTGCCAGCAAAGGGACTAGCGGTGCCTACGAGCAGTACTTC. It codes for CASKGTSGAYEQYF.